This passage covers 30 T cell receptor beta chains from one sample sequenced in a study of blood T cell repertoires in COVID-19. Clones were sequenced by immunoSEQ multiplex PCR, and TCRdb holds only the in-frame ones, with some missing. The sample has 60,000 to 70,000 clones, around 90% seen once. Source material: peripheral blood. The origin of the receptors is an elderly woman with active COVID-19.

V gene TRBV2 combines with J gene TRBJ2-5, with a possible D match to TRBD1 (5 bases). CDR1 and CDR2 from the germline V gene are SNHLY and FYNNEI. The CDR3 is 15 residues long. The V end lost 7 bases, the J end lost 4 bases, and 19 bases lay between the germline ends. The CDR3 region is CASNFLQQVVETQYF. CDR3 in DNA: TGTGCCAGCAATTTCCTCCAACAGGTTGTAGAGACCCAGTACTTC.

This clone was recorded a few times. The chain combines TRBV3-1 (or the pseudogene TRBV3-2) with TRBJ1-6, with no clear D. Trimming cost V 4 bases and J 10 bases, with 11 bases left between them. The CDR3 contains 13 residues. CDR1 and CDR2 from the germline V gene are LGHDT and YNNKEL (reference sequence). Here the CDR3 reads CASSPSTRSPLHF. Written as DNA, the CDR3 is TGTGCCAGCAGCCCTTCAACGCGATCACCCCTCCACTTT.

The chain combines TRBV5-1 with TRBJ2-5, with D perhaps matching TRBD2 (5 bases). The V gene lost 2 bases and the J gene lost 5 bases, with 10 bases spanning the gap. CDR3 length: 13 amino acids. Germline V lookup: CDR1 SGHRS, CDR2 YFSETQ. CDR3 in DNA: TGCGCCAGCAGCTTTGATGGGGAGGAGACCCAGTACTTC. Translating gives CASSFDGEETQYF.

CDR3 nucleotides: TGCGCCAGCAGCTTGGAGGGGTCGGCAGAGACCCAGTACTTC. This translates into CASSLEGSAETQYF. The V call is TRBV5-1, the J call TRBJ2-5; a possible D gene is TRBD1 (5 bases). This CDR3 has 14 residues. Germline-derived CDR1 and CDR2 are SGHRS and YFSETQ. Deletions cut 0 bases from V and 4 bases from J, with 10 bases between.

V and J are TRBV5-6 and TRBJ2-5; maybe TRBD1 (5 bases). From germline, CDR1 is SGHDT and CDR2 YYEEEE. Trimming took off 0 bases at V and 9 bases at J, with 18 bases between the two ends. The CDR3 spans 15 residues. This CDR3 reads CASSLVRQDKRPQYF. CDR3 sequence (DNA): TGTGCCAGCAGCTTGGTTAGGCAGGACAAGAGACCCCAGTACTTC.

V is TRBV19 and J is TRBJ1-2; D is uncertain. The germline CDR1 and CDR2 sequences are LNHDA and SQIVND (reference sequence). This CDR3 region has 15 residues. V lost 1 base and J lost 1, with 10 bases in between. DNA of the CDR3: TGTGCCAGTAGTATAGGTGCGACTGGTAACTATGGCTACACCTTC. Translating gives CASSIGATGNYGYTF.

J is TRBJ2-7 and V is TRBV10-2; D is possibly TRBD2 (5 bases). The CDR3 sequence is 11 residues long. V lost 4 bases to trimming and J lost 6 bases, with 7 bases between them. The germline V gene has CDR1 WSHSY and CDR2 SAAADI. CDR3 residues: CASSAGGEQYF. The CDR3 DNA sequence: TGCGCCAGCAGTGCTGGAGGCGAGCAGTACTTC.

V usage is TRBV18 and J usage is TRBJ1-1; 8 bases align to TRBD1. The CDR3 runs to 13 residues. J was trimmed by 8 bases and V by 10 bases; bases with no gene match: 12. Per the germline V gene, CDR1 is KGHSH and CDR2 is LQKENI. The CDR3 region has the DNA TGTGCCACCCTCCTCGGGACAGGCCGAGAAGCTTTCTTT. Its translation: CATLLGTGREAFF.

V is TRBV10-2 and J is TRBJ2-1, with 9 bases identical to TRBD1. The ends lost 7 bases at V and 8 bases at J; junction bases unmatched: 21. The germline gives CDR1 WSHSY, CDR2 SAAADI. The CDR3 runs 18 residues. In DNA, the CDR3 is TGCGCCAGCAACGGGGACAGGGATAGCGGGCGACCCCGGGATGAGCAGTTCTTC. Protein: CASNGDRDSGRPRDEQFF.

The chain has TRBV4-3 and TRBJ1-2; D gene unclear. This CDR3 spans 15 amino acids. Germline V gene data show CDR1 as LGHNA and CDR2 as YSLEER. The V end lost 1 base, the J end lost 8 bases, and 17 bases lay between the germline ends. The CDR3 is CASSQVPERDGGYTF. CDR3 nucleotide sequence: TGCGCCAGCAGCCAAGTACCCGAGAGAGACGGGGGCTACACCTTC.

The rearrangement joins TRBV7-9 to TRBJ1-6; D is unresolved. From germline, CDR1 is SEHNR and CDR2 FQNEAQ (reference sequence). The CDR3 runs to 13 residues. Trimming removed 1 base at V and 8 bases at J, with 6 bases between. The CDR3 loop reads CASSLDQDSPLHF. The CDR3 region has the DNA TGTGCCAGCAGCTTAGATCAGGATTCACCCCTCCACTTT. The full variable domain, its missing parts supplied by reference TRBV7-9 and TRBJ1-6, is DTGVSQNPRHKITKRGQNVTFRCDPISEHNRLYWYRQTLGQGPEFLTYFQNEAQLEKSRLLSDRFSAERPKGSFSTLEIQRTEQGDSAMYLCASSLDQDSPLHFGNGTRLTVT.

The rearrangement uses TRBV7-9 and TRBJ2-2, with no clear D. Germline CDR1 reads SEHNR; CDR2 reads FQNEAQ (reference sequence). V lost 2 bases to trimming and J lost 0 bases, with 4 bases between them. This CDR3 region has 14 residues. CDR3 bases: TGTGCCAGCAGCTTAATATCGAACACCGGGGAGCTGTTTTTT. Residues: CASSLISNTGELFF.

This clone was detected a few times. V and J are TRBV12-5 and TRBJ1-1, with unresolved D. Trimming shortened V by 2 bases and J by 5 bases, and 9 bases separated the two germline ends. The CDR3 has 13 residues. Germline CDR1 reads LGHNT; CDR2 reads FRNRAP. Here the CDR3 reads CASGLFGVTEAFF. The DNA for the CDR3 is TGTGCTAGTGGTTTGTTCGGGGTAACTGAAGCTTTCTTT.

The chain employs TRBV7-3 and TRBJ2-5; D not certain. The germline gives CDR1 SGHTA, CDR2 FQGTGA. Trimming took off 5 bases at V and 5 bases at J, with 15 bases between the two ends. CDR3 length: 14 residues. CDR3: CASSRGPGGETQYF. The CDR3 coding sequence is TGTGCCAGCAGCCGTGGGCCCGGTGGGGAGACCCAGTACTTC.

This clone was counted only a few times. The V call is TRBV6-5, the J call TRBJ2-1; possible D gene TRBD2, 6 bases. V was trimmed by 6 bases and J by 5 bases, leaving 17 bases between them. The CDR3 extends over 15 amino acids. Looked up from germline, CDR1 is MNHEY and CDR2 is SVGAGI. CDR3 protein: CASRAGASAHNEQFF. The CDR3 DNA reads TGTGCCAGCAGAGCCGGCGCTAGCGCGCACAATGAGCAGTTCTTC.

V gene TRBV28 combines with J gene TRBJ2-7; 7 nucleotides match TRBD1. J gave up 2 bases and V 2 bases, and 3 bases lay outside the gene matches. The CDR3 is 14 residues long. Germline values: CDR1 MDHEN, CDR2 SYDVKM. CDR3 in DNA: TGTGCCAGCAGTTTACTGGGACAGACCTACGAGCAGTACTTC. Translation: CASSLLGQTYEQYF.

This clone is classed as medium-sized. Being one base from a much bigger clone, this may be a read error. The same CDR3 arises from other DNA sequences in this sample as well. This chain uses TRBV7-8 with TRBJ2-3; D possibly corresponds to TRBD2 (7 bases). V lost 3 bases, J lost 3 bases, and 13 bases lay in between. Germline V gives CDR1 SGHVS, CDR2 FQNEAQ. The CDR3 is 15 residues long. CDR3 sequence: CASSFGGGGTDTQYF. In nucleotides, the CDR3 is TGTGCCAGCAGCTTTGGGGGGGGCGGGACAGATACGCAGTATTTT.

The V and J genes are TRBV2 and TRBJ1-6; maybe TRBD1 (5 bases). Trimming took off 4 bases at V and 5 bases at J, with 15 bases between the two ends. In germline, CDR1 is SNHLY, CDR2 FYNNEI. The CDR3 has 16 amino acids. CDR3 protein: CASSGLRGGDNSPLHF. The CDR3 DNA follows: TGTGCCAGCAGTGGATTGCGGGGCGGAGATAATTCACCCCTCCACTTT.

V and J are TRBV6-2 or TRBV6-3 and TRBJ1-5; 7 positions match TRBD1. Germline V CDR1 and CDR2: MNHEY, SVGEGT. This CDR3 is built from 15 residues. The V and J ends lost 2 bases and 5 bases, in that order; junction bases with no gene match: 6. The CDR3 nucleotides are TGTGCCAGCAGTTACGAGGGCAGGGGGGATCAGCCCCAGCATTTT. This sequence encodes CASSYEGRGDQPQHF.

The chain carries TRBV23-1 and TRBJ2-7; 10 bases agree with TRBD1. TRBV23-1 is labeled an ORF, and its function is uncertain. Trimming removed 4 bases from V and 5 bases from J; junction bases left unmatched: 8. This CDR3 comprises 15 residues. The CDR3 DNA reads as TGCGCCAGCAGTCCTCCAATGGGACAGGGGCACGAGCAGTACTTC. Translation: CASSPPMGQGHEQYF.

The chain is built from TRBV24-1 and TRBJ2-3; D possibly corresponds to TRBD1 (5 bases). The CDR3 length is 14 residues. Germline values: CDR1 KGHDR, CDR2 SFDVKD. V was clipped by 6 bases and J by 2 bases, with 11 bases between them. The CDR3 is CATSSRRATDTQYF. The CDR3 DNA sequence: TGTGCCACCAGTAGTCGCAGGGCCACAGATACGCAGTATTTT.

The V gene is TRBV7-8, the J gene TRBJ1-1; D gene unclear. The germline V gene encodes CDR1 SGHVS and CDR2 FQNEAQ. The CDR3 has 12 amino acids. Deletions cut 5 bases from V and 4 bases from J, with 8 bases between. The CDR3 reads CASSRLRTEAFF. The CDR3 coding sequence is TGTGCCAGCAGCCGACTCCGCACTGAAGCTTTCTTT.

CDR3 nucleotides: TGTGCCACCGGGAAGGCGGGCTATGGCTACACCTTC. It translates to CATGKAGYGYTF. The chain combines TRBV27 with TRBJ1-2; D is unresolved. V gave up 10 bases and J gave up 4 bases, with 13 bases separating them. The CDR3 covers 12 residues. CDR1 MNHEY and CDR2 SMNVEV come from the germline V gene (reference sequence).

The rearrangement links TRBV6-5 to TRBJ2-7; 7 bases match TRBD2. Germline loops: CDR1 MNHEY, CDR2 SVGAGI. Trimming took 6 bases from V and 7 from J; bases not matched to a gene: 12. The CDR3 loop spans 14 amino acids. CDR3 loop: CASRPPQRGGEQYF. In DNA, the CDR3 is TGTGCCAGCAGACCCCCCCAGCGGGGTGGGGAGCAGTACTTC.

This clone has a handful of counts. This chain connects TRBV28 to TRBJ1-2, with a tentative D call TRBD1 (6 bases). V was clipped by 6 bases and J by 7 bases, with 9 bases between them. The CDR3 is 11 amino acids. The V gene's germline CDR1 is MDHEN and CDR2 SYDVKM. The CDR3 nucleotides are TGTGCCAGCAGGACAGGACGTGGCTACACCTTC. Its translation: CASRTGRGYTF.

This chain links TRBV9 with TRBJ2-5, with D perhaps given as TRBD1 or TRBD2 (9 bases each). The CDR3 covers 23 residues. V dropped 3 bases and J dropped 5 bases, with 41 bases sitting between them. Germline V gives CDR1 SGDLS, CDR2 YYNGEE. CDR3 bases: TGTGCCAGCAGCGCACCTCATGACCTACGGGACAGGGAGCGAGCGGGGGGTGGTGAGACCCAGTACTTC. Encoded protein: CASSAPHDLRDRERAGGGETQYF.

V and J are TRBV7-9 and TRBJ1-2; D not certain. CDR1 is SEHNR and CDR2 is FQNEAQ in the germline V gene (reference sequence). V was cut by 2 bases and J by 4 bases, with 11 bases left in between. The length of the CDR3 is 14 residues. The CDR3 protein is CASSLTLGIYGYTF. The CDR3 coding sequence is TGTGCCAGCAGCTTAACCCTAGGCATCTATGGCTACACCTTC.

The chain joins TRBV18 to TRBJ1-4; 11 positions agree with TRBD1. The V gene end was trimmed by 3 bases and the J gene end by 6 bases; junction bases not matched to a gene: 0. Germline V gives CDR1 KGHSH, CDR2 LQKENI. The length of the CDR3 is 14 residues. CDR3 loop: CASSPDRGHEKLFF. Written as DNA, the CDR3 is TGTGCCAGCTCACCGGACAGGGGGCATGAAAAACTGTTTTTT.

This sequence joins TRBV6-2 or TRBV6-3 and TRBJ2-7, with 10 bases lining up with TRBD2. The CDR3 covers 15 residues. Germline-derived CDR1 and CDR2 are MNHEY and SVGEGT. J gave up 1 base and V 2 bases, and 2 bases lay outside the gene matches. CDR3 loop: CASSYPTSGSYEQYF. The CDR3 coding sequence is TGTGCCAGCAGTTACCCGACTAGCGGGTCCTACGAGCAGTACTTC.

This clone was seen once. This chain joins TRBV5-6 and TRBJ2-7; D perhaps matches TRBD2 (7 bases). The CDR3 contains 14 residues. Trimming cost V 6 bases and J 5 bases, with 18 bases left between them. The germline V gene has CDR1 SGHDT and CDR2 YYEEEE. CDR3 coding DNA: TGTGCCAGCACCAGAGTAGGGGGGGGCCACGAGCAGTACTTC. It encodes CASTRVGGGHEQYF.